Given below is one T cell receptor beta chain in context. Its antigen is not known. Researchers ran the PCR with 60 Vbeta and 13 Jbeta primers. Method: immunoSEQ multiplex PCR; TCRdb's copy keeps in-frame clones and lacks some. Among about 300,000 clones listed, 86% were seen once. This entry belongs to a study of cytomegalovirus exposure and HLA in healthy donors. Study results and caveats: Altogether, 160 or so TCR beta chains were recorded as cytomegalovirus-associated. There were several of the most significant clusters that appeared linked to common viral pathogens in a later analysis.

The donors gave bone marrow, and they were healthy. CDR1 and CDR2 from the germline V gene are MDHEN and SYDVKM. CDR3 length: 15 residues. The V gene end was trimmed by 2 bases and the J gene end by 2 bases; junction bases not matched to a gene: 5. The chain employs TRBV28 and TRBJ1-1; 7 bases align to TRBD1. The TCR originated in a middle-aged man in good health and CMV-seropositive. The sequencing sample was made of PBMCs. The CDR3 spells CASSLRGRANTEAFF. CDR3 bases: TGTGCCAGCAGTTTAAGGGGGCGGGCCAACACTGAAGCTTTCTTT.